What follows are 17 T cell receptor beta chains derived from one specimen sequenced in a study of OX40 agonist ivuxolimab in advanced cancers. Produced via immunoSEQ multiplex PCR; TCRdb's table is partial and in-frame only. The sample comprises 70,000 to 85,000 clones, about 86% of which are singletons, and approximately 2% rests with the top ten. The sequences come from CD4+ or CD8+ T cells sorted from blood, collected in a trial of the OX40 agonist ivuxolimab. Source of these receptors: an adult with an advanced solid tumor such as melanoma, head and neck, liver or kidney cancer.

The chain uses TRBV11-2 and TRBJ2-1, with D perhaps TRBD2 (6 bases). Germline V gene data show CDR1 as SGHAT and CDR2 as FQNNGV. V was trimmed by 5 bases and J by 1 base, leaving 12 bases between them. CDR3 size: 15 residues. For the CDR3, the DNA is TGTGCCAGCAGCGCCGGGAGATGGTCCTACAATGAGCAGTTCTTC. Its translation: CASSAGRWSYNEQFF.

This clone has a handful of counts. The chain has TRBV6-1 and TRBJ2-7, with D unresolved. Trimming left V 4 bases short and J 3 bases short, with 13 bases between. CDR3 size: 14 residues. Germline CDR1 and CDR2: MNHNS and SASEGT. DNA of the CDR3: TGTGCCAGCAGTGCGATATTTCAAATCTACGAGCAGTACTTC. Residues: CASSAIFQIYEQYF.

The chain employs TRBV7-9 and TRBJ2-2, with TRBD1 matching 9 bases. Germline trimming cut 2 bases from V and 5 bases from J; bases unmatched to any gene: 3. The CDR3 spans 15 residues. Germline V gene data show CDR1 as SEHNR and CDR2 as FQNEAQ (reference sequence). The CDR3 here is CASSLRTGVTGELFF. The CDR3 DNA reads TGTGCCAGCAGCTTACGGACAGGGGTTACCGGGGAGCTGTTTTTT.

The J gene is TRBJ1-1, the V gene TRBV28; TRBD1 is a possible D gene (6 bases). V was trimmed by 6 bases and J by 11 bases, leaving 22 bases between them. CDR1 is MDHEN, CDR2 SYDVKM, per germline. This CDR3 region has 14 residues. CDR3 bases: TGTGCCAGCAGACCCCCTGGACCAGAGGGGGGGGCTTTCTTT. Its translation is CASRPPGPEGGAFF. The whole variable domain, remainder taken from reference TRBV28 and TRBJ1-1, is DVKVTQSSRYLVKRTGEKVFLECVQDMDHENMFWYRQDPGLGLRLIYFSYDVKMKEKGDIPEGYSVSREKKERFSLILESASTNQTSMYLCASRPPGPEGGAFFGQGTRLTVV.

J is TRBJ1-1 and V is TRBV28; D ambiguous. This CDR3 contains 12 residues. Deletions cut 10 bases from V and 11 bases from J, with 20 bases between. The V gene's germline CDR1 is MDHEN and CDR2 SYDVKM. The CDR3: CATTLIPGGAFF. The CDR3 bases are TGTGCCACAACTCTAATCCCCGGCGGGGCTTTCTTT. Based on the CDR3 plus reference TRBV28 and TRBJ1-1, the full variable domain is DVKVTQSSRYLVKRTGEKVFLECVQDMDHENMFWYRQDPGLGLRLIYFSYDVKMKEKGDIPEGYSVSREKKERFSLILESASTNQTSMYLCATTLIPGGAFFGQGTRLTVV.

This chain connects TRBV11-2 to TRBJ2-2; 7 bases fit TRBD2. CDR1 is SGHAT, CDR2 FQNNGV, per germline. CDR3 length: 13 amino acids. Trimming took 1 base from V and 10 from J; bases not matched to a gene: 3. CDR3 sequence reads: CASSLGGTMELFF. The CDR3, as DNA: TGTGCCAGCAGCTTAGGTGGGACTATGGAGCTGTTTTTT.

As concerns this clone: The same CDR3 arises from other DNA sequences in this sample as well. The CDR3, as DNA: TGTGCCAGTCGAAGCTCTGGAAACACCATATATTTT. It is translated as CASRSSGNTIYF. This rearrangement joins TRBV19 to TRBJ1-3; no firm D call. The ends were cut back, 8 bases at V and 0 bases at J, with 5 bases in the middle. The CDR3 extends over 12 amino acids. Germline assignment: CDR1 LNHDA and CDR2 SQIVND (reference sequence).

This clone is medium-sized by share. The rearrangement links TRBV19 to TRBJ2-2; TRBD2 matches at 9 bases. J lost 5 bases, V lost 3 bases, and 4 bases had no gene match. This CDR3 is built from 15 residues. Germline CDR1 LNHDA, CDR2 SQIVND (reference sequence). Here the CDR3 DNA reads TGTGCCAGTAGTATGGCGGGAGGGTGGACCGGGGAGCTGTTTTTT. This encodes CASSMAGGWTGELFF.

V gene TRBV5-5 combines with J gene TRBJ2-7; 9 bases fit TRBD1. V shed 4 bases and J 4 bases; nucleotides not matched to a gene: 12. CDR3 length: 16 amino acids. From germline, CDR1 is SGHKS and CDR2 YYEKEE (reference sequence). In DNA form, the CDR3 reads TGTGCCAGCAGCCTTACCGGGACAGGGCCCTCGTACGAGCAGTACTTC. Translating gives CASSLTGTGPSYEQYF.

The chain couples TRBV6-1 to TRBJ1-5, with 8 positions matching TRBD1. Germline CDR1 and CDR2: MNHNS and SASEGT. CDR3 length: 15 residues. Unmatched junction bases numbered 2, after V lost 2 bases and J lost 2 bases. The CDR3 loop reads CASSESGGRNQPQHF. CDR3 nucleotide sequence: TGTGCCAGCAGTGAATCAGGGGGCCGCAATCAGCCCCAGCATTTT.

The chain uses TRBV5-6 and TRBJ2-5; the D gene is possibly TRBD1 (5 bases). This CDR3 spans 14 amino acids. CDR1 is SGHDT and CDR2 is YYEEEE in the germline V gene. V lost 3 bases to trimming and J lost 2 bases, with 11 bases between them. The CDR3 loop is CASSSLAGQETQYF. The CDR3 DNA reads as TGTGCCAGCAGCTCCCTCGCAGGGCAAGAGACCCAGTACTTC.

The chain employs TRBV5-4 and TRBJ2-2; D possibly corresponds to TRBD1 (8 bases). CDR3 size: 14 residues. V dropped 10 bases and J dropped 7 bases, with 20 bases sitting between them. Per germline, CDR1 SGHNT and CDR2 YYREEE (reference sequence). The CDR3 spells CAQGGQGAGGELFF. The DNA for the CDR3 is TGTGCCCAGGGGGGGCAGGGGGCAGGCGGGGAGCTGTTTTTT.

The V call is TRBV19, the J call TRBJ1-2; TRBD1 agrees at 9 bases. Germline values: CDR1 LNHDA, CDR2 SQIVND (reference sequence). V was pared by 6 bases and J by 8 bases, with 1 base of the junction left unmatched. The CDR3 totals 11 residues. The CDR3 protein is CASRDRGGYTF. As DNA, the CDR3 is TGTGCCAGTAGGGACAGGGGCGGCTACACCTTC.

The CDR3 here is CASSPYPDRVYEQYF. The CDR3 coding sequence is TGTGCCAGCAGTCCCTATCCAGACAGGGTCTACGAGCAGTACTTC. The gene calls are TRBV6-1 and TRBJ2-7, with 7 positions matching TRBD1. V was clipped by 5 bases and J by 3 bases; unmatched bases: 10. Germline CDR1 MNHNS, CDR2 SASEGT. The CDR3 covers 15 residues.

The chain employs TRBV6-5 and TRBJ1-2; TRBD1 matches at 10 bases. CDR1 MNHEY and CDR2 SVGAGI come from the germline V gene. The CDR3 is made up of 13 amino acids. Losses at the gene ends were 6 bases for V and 7 bases for J; bases not matched to a gene: 5. Here the CDR3 reads CASSADRGLGYTF. DNA of the CDR3: TGTGCCAGCAGCGCCGACAGGGGGCTTGGCTACACCTTC.

The V call is TRBV27, the J call TRBJ2-7, with 10 bases that match TRBD2. Germline CDR1 MNHEY, CDR2 SMNVEV (reference sequence). CDR3 size: 14 residues. V lost 6 bases to trimming and J lost 6 bases; unmatched junction nucleotides: 8. In DNA, the CDR3 is TGTGCCAGCAGAGGGACTAGCGAAAAGGCCGAGCAGTACTTC. This sequence encodes CASRGTSEKAEQYF.

The chain carries TRBV5-1 and TRBJ1-6; 9 bases match TRBD1. The trim removed 2 bases at V and 6 bases at J, leaving 6 bases unmatched. The CDR3 length is 16 residues. Germline V gene data show CDR1 as SGHRS and CDR2 as YFSETQ. The CDR3 nucleotides read TGCGCCAGCAGCTTAGGGACAGGGACTTCTAATTCACCCCTCCACTTT. This codes for CASSLGTGTSNSPLHF.